This TCR beta chain is from a study of control samples from healthy donors and cancer patients (dated by TCRdb to about 2020). Receptors were amplified or captured by the immunoSEQ multiplex PCR assay. Sourced from immuneACCESS, this table was stored by TCRdb with only in-frame sequences that have V and J called. A share of the clones is absent; for the studies checked, an unresolved V gene accounts for under half, and the remainder has no known explanation. In all, the sample holds 65,000 to 90,000 clones, and around 87% of those were seen once. The ten largest clones represent roughly a fifth of the sample. The germline V gene yields SGHTA for CDR1 and FQGTGA for CDR2. Taken from cysteine to phenylalanine, the CDR3 has 13 residues. The DNA shown is the 39-base CDR3, in frame from base 1. At the junction V is shortened by 6 bases and J by 8 bases; bases outside the gene matches: 4. Concerning this clone: Which antigen it targets is not known. Base qualities are not provided; no much larger clone lies one nucleotide away.

The sequence joins TRBV7-3 to TRBJ2-1, and TRBD2 matches 10 of the central bases. The sample comprised blood. This sequence was found in a man aged 50 to 59 in good health. Here is the DNA: TGTGCCAGCAGTAGACTAGCGGGTGATGAGCAGTTCTTC. It is translated as CASSRLAGDEQFF.